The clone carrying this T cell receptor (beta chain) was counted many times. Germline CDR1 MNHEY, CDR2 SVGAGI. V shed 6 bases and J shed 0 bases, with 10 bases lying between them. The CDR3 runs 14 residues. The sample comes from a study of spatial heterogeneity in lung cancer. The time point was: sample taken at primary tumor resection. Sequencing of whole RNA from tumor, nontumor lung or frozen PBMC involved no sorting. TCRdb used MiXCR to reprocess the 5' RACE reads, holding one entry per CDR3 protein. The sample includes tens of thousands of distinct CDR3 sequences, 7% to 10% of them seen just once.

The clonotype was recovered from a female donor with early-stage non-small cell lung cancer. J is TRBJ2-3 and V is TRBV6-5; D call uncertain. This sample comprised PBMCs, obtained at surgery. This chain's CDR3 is CASRRRHSTDTQYF. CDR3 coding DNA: TGTGCCAGCAGGAGAAGGCACAGCACAGATACGCAGTATTTT.